One sample yielded the 6 T cell receptor beta chains listed below, sequenced in a study of spatial heterogeneity in lung cancer. TCRdb reprocessed the 5' RACE reads via MiXCR and lists one record per CDR3 protein. The table records 89,000 or so distinct CDR3 sequences, 15% to 25% of them present only once. Time point here: sample taken at primary tumor resection. The input material, whole RNA from tumor, nontumor lung or frozen PBMC, was sequenced unsorted. The sequenced sample was PBMCs, obtained at surgery. Every receptor here comes from a male donor with early-stage non-small cell lung cancer.

The chain couples TRBV7-9 to TRBJ2-5; D gene unclear. V lost 5 bases, J lost 2 bases, and 9 bases lay in between. The CDR3 is 13 residues long. Germline CDR1 is SEHNR and CDR2 is FQNEAQ (reference sequence). CDR3 DNA: TGTGCCAGCAGCCTGGACCCACAAGAGACCCAGTACTTC. Translation: CASSLDPQETQYF.

This sequence joins TRBV5-6 and TRBJ2-1; D is unclear. CDR3 length: 11 residues. CDR1 SGHDT and CDR2 YYEEEE come from the germline V gene. V shed 1 base and J shed 7 bases, with 3 bases lying between them. CDR3 coding DNA: TGTGCCAGCAGCTTGTCAAATGAGCAGTTCTTC. Residues: CASSLSNEQFF.

This clonotype was picked up a small number of times. The V call is TRBV3-1, the J call TRBJ2-4; D unresolved. Trimming shortened V by 0 bases and J by 6 bases, and 18 bases separated the two germline ends. This CDR3 has 17 amino acids. The germline gives CDR1 LGHDT, CDR2 YNNKEL (reference sequence). The CDR3 spells CASSQELPGRNLNIQYF. CDR3 bases: TGTGCCAGCAGCCAAGAACTACCCGGGCGAAACCTAAACATTCAGTACTTC.

This chain connects TRBV27 to TRBJ1-5; D is perhaps TRBD1 (5 bases). V was clipped by 5 bases and J by 2 bases, with 13 bases between them. The CDR3 loop spans 15 amino acids. From germline, CDR1 is MNHEY and CDR2 SMNVEV (reference sequence). CDR3 in amino acids: CASSPGGGGNQPQHF. The CDR3 DNA reads as TGTGCCAGCAGTCCCGGGGGGGGTGGCAATCAGCCCCAGCATTTT.

The sample holds a few counts of this clonotype. This chain uses TRBV7-8 with TRBJ2-5, with D perhaps TRBD1 (5 bases). Germline lookup yields CDR1 SGHVS and CDR2 FQNEAQ. The CDR3 extends over 15 amino acids. The V end was cut by 3 bases, the J end by 1 base, with 12 bases between. The CDR3 nucleotides are TGTGCCAGCAGCTTGACTGGGGCCCCCCAAGAGACCCAGTACTTC. Translated, it gives CASSLTGAPQETQYF.

This clonotype was recorded a few times. The V call is TRBV29-1, the J call TRBJ2-5; perhaps TRBD2 as D (6 bases). The CDR3 has 14 amino acids. Germline V gene lookup returns CDR1 SQVTM and CDR2 ANQGSEA. The CDR3: CCAAPRGNQETQYF. Here the CDR3 DNA reads TGCTGCGCAGCCCCACGGGGGAACCAAGAGACCCAGTACTTC.